This T cell receptor (beta chain) was captured by sequencing in a study of T cells in Graves' hyperthyroidism and ophthalmopathy. The table lists this clonotype with many counts. The target antigen is unknown. The study, taken as a whole, reports: Blood samples included most of the expanded thyroid clonotypes exceeding 0.001. Ophthalmopathy got predicted by the model a median about six months before its onset.

RNA transcripts yielded amplified TCR beta CDR3 regions. The HTBI primer set was used in a first-round RT-PCR of the TCR CDR3. From the multiplex PCR reads, TCRdb called clonotypes with MiXCR, one entry per CDR3 protein. The sample includes more than 350,000 distinct CDR3 sequences, approximately 14% seen only once; the top ten take roughly a fifth. Sequencing input: blood. The sequence came from a woman in her sixties or seventies with Graves' ophthalmopathy.

CDR3 sequence reads: CASSVGDFSYEQYF. DNA for the CDR3: TGTGCCAGCAGTGTAGGGGACTTCTCCTACGAGCAGTACTTC. The rearrangement uses TRBV2 and TRBJ2-7; tentatively, D is TRBD2 (6 bases). The CDR3 contains 14 residues. The germline V gene encodes CDR1 SNHLY and CDR2 FYNNEI. Trimming shortened V by 4 bases and J by 0 bases, and 10 bases separated the two germline ends.